The rows below give T cell receptor beta chains drawn from one sample of a study of blood T cell repertoires in COVID-19. The data were produced by immunoSEQ multiplex PCR, yet TCRdb's version contains in-frame clones alone and is incomplete. The sample yields about 80,000 clones, about 72% seen once. Sequencing was carried out using peripheral blood. These receptors came from a man in his sixties or seventies with active or convalescent COVID-19. The CDR3 runs from the conserved cysteine through the conserved F or W. Each record gives: J gene, D gene, CDR3 length, V gene, clone size, CDR3 DNA, CDR3 protein. D genes are given only for firm matches. Size values are once, few and many counts, or a class for expanded clones, and some rows have none.

J: TRBJ1-5; D: NA; length: 14; V: TRBV4-2; size: NA; DNA: TGTGCCAGCAGCCAAGTGGGAAGGGGGCAGCCCCAGCATTTT; CDR3: CASSQVGRGQPQHF
J: TRBJ2-3; D: NA; length: 13; V: TRBV14; size: NA; DNA: TGTGCCAGCAGCCAAGGATATCGACAACCGCAGTATTTT; CDR3: CASSQGYRQPQYF
J: TRBJ2-5; D: TRBD1; length: 14; V: TRBV19; size: NA; DNA: TGTGCCAGTAGCCCCCCTGACAGGGTAGAGACCCAGTACTTC; CDR3: CASSPPDRVETQYF
J: TRBJ1-5; D: TRBD1; length: 14; V: TRBV30; size: NA; DNA: TGTGCCTGGAGTGAAGGGACAGTTAATCAGCCCCAGCATTTT; CDR3: CAWSEGTVNQPQHF
J: TRBJ2-6; D: NA; length: 15; V: TRBV19; size: NA; DNA: TGTGCCAGTAGTGCCAGCGGGTCGGGGGCCAACGTCCTGACTTTC; CDR3: CASSASGSGANVLTF
J: TRBJ1-1; D: NA; length: 14; V: TRBV10-3; size: NA; DNA: TGTGCCATCAGACTCAGGGGAGATGACACTGAAGCTTTCTTT; CDR3: CAIRLRGDDTEAFF
J: TRBJ2-3; D: TRBD2; length: 15; V: TRBV28; size: once; DNA: TGTGCCAGCAGTTTTGGCGGGGGGCTTACAGATACGCAGTATTTT; CDR3: CASSFGGGLTDTQYF
J: TRBJ1-1; D: NA; length: 13; V: TRBV7-3; size: NA; DNA: TGTGCCAGCAGCCCGAATCAGGGGATGGAAGCTTTCTTT; CDR3: CASSPNQGMEAFF
J: TRBJ1-2; D: TRBD1; length: 13; V: TRBV4-1; size: few; DNA: TGCGCCAGCCAGGACAGGTCGAACTATGGCTACACCTTC; CDR3: CASQDRSNYGYTF
J: TRBJ2-2; D: TRBD2; length: 16; V: TRBV2; size: NA; DNA: TGTGCCAGCAGTGGAGGAGCCGGGACTATCACCGGGGAGCTGTTTTTT; CDR3: CASSGGAGTITGELFF
J: TRBJ2-5; D: NA; length: 13; V: TRBV29-1; size: NA; DNA: TGCAGCGTCGTACAAGGGGCAGGCGAGACCCAGTACTTC; CDR3: CSVVQGAGETQYF
J: TRBJ1-1; D: NA; length: 16; V: TRBV28; size: NA; DNA: TGTGCCAGCAGTTCCGTCGGGGGGGTTTTGTGGGCTGAAGCTTTCTTT; CDR3: CASSSVGGVLWAEAFF
J: TRBJ2-1; D: TRBD2; length: 17; V: TRBV5-1; size: NA; DNA: TGCGCCCGCAGCCCCACGCCCGCGGGGGGGCCGATGGGGGAGCAGTTCTTC; CDR3: CARSPTPAGGPMGEQFF
J: TRBJ1-4; D: TRBD1; length: 14; V: TRBV19; size: few; DNA: TGTGCCAGTAGTACGGACAGGGGGAATGAAAAACTGTTTTTT; CDR3: CASSTDRGNEKLFF
J: TRBJ1-2; D: NA; length: 13; V: TRBV12-3/TRBV12-4; size: NA; DNA: TGTGCCAGCAGTTTATCGGGGGAAGGTGGCTACACCTTC; CDR3: CASSLSGEGGYTF
J: TRBJ2-2; D: TRBD1; length: 15; V: TRBV11-2; size: NA; DNA: TGTGCCAGCAGCTTACAGGGGGCTGACACCGGGGAGCTGTTTTTT; CDR3: CASSLQGADTGELFF
J: TRBJ1-1; D: NA; length: 14; V: TRBV10-3; size: NA; DNA: TGTGCCATCAGTGAGCGGCCGGGGAACACTGAAGCTTTCTTT; CDR3: CAISERPGNTEAFF
J: TRBJ1-2; D: NA; length: 12; V: TRBV5-6; size: NA; DNA: TGTGCCAGCAGCGCCACTGGCTATGGCTACACCTTC; CDR3: CASSATGYGYTF
J: TRBJ2-2; D: NA; length: 15; V: TRBV9; size: NA; DNA: TGTGCCAGCAGCGTACCAGGGGTGAACACCGGGGAGCTGTTTTTT; CDR3: CASSVPGVNTGELFF
J: TRBJ1-2; D: TRBD1; length: 14; V: TRBV7-2; size: NA; DNA: TGTGCCAGCAGCTTCCGACAGGGGGACTATGGCTACACCTTC; CDR3: CASSFRQGDYGYTF
J: TRBJ1-6; D: NA; length: 13; V: TRBV2; size: NA; DNA: TGTGCCAGCTGTACAGGTTATAATTCACCCCTCCACTTT; CDR3: CASCTGYNSPLHF
J: TRBJ2-1; D: TRBD2; length: 15; V: TRBV11-2; size: NA; DNA: TGTGCCAGCAGATTGACTAGCGGGGGGTACAATGAGCAGTTCTTC; CDR3: CASRLTSGGYNEQFF
J: TRBJ1-3; D: TRBD1; length: 14; V: TRBV6-5; size: NA; DNA: TGTGCCAGCAGGAGTGGACAGGTTAAGGACACCATATATTTT; CDR3: CASRSGQVKDTIYF
J: TRBJ2-5; D: NA; length: 13; V: TRBV2; size: NA; DNA: TGTGCCAGCAGGGACAGAGGGGGAGAGACCCAGTACTTC; CDR3: CASRDRGGETQYF
J: TRBJ2-5; D: NA; length: 14; V: TRBV4-1; size: NA; DNA: TGCGCCAGCAGCCAAGGGTGGGGGAGGGAGACCCAGTACTTC; CDR3: CASSQGWGRETQYF